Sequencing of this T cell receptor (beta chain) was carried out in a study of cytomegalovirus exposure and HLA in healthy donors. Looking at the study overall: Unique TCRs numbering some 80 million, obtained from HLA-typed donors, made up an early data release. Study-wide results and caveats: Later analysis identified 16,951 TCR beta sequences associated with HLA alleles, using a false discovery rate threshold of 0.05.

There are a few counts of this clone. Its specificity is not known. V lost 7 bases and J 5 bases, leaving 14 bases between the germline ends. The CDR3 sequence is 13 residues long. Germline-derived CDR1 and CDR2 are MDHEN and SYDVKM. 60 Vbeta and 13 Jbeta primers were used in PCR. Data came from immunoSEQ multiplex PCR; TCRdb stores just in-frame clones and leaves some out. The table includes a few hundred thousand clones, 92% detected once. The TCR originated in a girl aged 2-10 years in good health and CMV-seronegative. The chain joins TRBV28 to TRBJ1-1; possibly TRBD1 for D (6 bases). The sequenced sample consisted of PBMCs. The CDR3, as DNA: TGTGCCAGCATCCCGGGGGGGCGGACTGAAGCTTTCTTT. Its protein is CASIPGGRTEAFF.